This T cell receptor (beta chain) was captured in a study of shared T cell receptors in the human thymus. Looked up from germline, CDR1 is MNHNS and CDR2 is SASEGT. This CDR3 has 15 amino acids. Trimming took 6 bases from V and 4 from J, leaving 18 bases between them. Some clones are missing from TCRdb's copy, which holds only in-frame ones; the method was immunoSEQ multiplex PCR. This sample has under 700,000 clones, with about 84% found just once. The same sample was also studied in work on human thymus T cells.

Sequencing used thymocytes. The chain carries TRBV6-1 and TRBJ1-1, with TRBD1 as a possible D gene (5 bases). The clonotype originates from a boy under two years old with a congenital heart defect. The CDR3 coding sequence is TGTGCCAGCAGCCAAGGGCCAGGGTGGGCCACTGAAGCTTTCTTT. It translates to CASSQGPGWATEAFF.